This is a list of T cell receptor beta chains from one sample in a study of T cells in Graves' hyperthyroidism and ophthalmopathy. One entry per CDR3 protein results from TCRdb running MiXCR on the multiplex PCR reads. The data hold a few hundred thousand distinct CDR3 sequences, with less than 20% observed a single time. What was sequenced was blood. These TCRs come from a woman aged 18-35 years with Graves' hyperthyroidism. Each CDR3 is given with its conserved first and last residue. The D gene is left open where the match is weak. Clone size, where shown, is once, few, many, or a class for clones that have expanded.

D gene	clone size	V gene	J gene	CDR3 DNA	CDR3 protein
TRBD1	many	TRBV20-1	TRBJ1-1	TGCAGTGCTAGTAAGCGGACAGGGGTGCTAGAAGCTTTCTTT	CSASKRTGVLEAFF
.	few	TRBV6-5	TRBJ2-1	TGTGCCAGCAGTTACCGGCAAACCCTTACCGCAAATGAGCAGTTCTTC	CASSYRQTLTANEQFF
.	many	TRBV28	TRBJ1-5	TGTGCCAGCACCGGGGTAGGGGGCAATCAGCCCCAGCATTTT	CASTGVGGNQPQHF
.	few	TRBV6-2/TRBV6-3	TRBJ2-5	TGTGCCAGCAGAATCCAGGGCGGTGAGACCCAGTACTTC	CASRIQGGETQYF
TRBD2	.	TRBV5-4	TRBJ2-1	TGTGCCAGCAGCGTACCGGGACTAGCGGGAACTGATGAGCAGTTCTTC	CASSVPGLAGTDEQFF
TRBD1	many	TRBV7-2	TRBJ1-5	TGTGCCAGCAGCTTAGTTGGGACAGGTGGGCACAATCAGCCCCAGCATTTT	CASSLVGTGGHNQPQHF
.	few	TRBV12-3/TRBV12-4	TRBJ1-1	TGTGCCAGCAGCCCATCTCGTGGGCAGGCCAATTGGAGCGCTTTCTTT	CASSPSRGQANWSAFF
.	many	TRBV7-2	TRBJ2-3	TGTGCCAGCAGCCGTACCCTAACCCCTCTTACCCTCACAGATACGCAGTATTTT	CASSRTLTPLTLTDTQYF
.	.	TRBV7-9	TRBJ2-1	TGTGCCAGCAGCATCCTAAATGGCCTCGGGGTTGAGTTCTTC	CASSILNGLGVEFF
.	many	TRBV20-1	TRBJ2-3	TGCAGTGCCATGCCGGGACTCATGAACACAGATACGCAGTATTTT	CSAMPGLMNTDTQYF
TRBD1	many	TRBV7-2	TRBJ2-1	TGTGCCAGCAGCTTAGATGGACAGGGAACAAATGAGCAGTTCTTC	CASSLDGQGTNEQFF
TRBD1	few	TRBV2	TRBJ1-4	TGTGCCGGTCACAGGGGTAATGAAAAACTGTTTTTT	CAGHRGNEKLFF
.	many	TRBV2	TRBJ2-7	TGTGCCAGCACCGATGTGGGATACGAGCAGTACTTC	CASTDVGYEQYF
.	.	TRBV19	TRBJ2-7	TGTGCCAGTAGTATAAGTTGGGGAAACTACGAGCAGTACTTC	CASSISWGNYEQYF
TRBD1	many	TRBV7-8	TRBJ2-1	TGTGCCAGCAGCCGGCTAGGACAGGGACACAATGAGCAGTTCTTC	CASSRLGQGHNEQFF
TRBD2	.	TRBV6-1	TRBJ2-7	TGTGCCAGCAGTCGGAGCGGGGGTTACGAGCAGTACTTC	CASSRSGGYEQYF
.	many	TRBV18	TRBJ2-1	TGTGCCAGCTCACTAACTAGTAACGAGCAGTTCTTC	CASSLTSNEQFF
.	.	TRBV28	TRBJ2-5	TGTGCCAGCTGGGACGAGCCAGAGACCCAGTACTTC	CASWDEPETQYF
TRBD1	many	TRBV2	TRBJ1-1	TGTGCCAGCAGTCTCACCGGGACAGGGGGCACTGAAGCTTTCTTT	CASSLTGTGGTEAFF
.	many	TRBV5-1	TRBJ2-3	TGCGCCAGCAGCCCCGGACAGACCACAGATACGCAGTATTTT	CASSPGQTTDTQYF
.	.	TRBV5-5	TRBJ2-7	TGTGCCAGCAGCTACTTCAGCAACGAGCAGTACTTC	CASSYFSNEQYF
.	.	TRBV13	TRBJ1-3	TGTGCCAGCAGCTTAGGGCCAGACTCTGGAAACACCATATATTTT	CASSLGPDSGNTIYF
.	few	TRBV3-1	TRBJ1-5	TGTGCCAGCAGCCAAGAAGCGGGTCAGCCCCAGCATTTT	CASSQEAGQPQHF
TRBD1	.	TRBV3-1	TRBJ1-1	TGTGCCAGCAGCCAAGACCCGGGACAGGGTTTTTTGAACACTGAAGCTTTCTTT	CASSQDPGQGFLNTEAFF
TRBD2	many	TRBV5-1	TRBJ2-3	TGCGCCAGCAGCTTGTCGGGGGGACTAGCGGCGAACTTAGATACGCAGTATTTT	CASSLSGGLAANLDTQYF
.	.	TRBV11-2	TRBJ1-1	TGTGCCTGCAGCCTACCCCTCCTACCGGGTTACACTGAAGCTTTCTTT	CACSLPLLPGYTEAFF
TRBD2	many	TRBV5-5	TRBJ2-5	TGTGCCAGCAGCTTGCGAGCGGGGGGCCAAGAGACCCAGTACTTC	CASSLRAGGQETQYF
TRBD2	many	TRBV12-3/TRBV12-4	TRBJ2-1	TGTGCCAGCAGGGCGGGGGGGGCCGGTCCTGAGCAGTTCTTC	CASRAGGAGPEQFF
.	many	TRBV7-2	TRBJ2-5	TGTGCCAGCAGCTTAAACGTAAACAGGGAGGAGACCCAGTACTTC	CASSLNVNREETQYF
.	.	TRBV20-1	TRBJ1-6	TGCAGTGCTAGAGTGGGGGGGAAGGGGAATTCACCCCTCCACTTT	CSARVGGKGNSPLHF
TRBD1	many	TRBV7-2	TRBJ1-1	TGTGCCAGCAGCCTCGGACAGGTGACGACTGAAGCTTTCTTT	CASSLGQVTTEAFF
.	.	TRBV12-3/TRBV12-4	TRBJ2-2	TGTGCCAGCCGGAATTGGGCAGATCTAACCGGGGAGCTGTTTTTT	CASRNWADLTGELFF
TRBD1	.	TRBV4-1	TRBJ1-1	TGCGCCAGCAGCCAAGTCGCGAAGGGACAGGGGTTGGGTGGCACTGAAGCTTTCTTT	CASSQVAKGQGLGGTEAFF
.	.	TRBV19	TRBJ1-1	TGTGCCAGTAGTTCACAGGTGAACACTGAAGCTTTCTTT	CASSSQVNTEAFF
.	few	TRBV4-2	TRBJ2-3	TGTGCCAGCAGCCATGGTAGGGGAGGCGCAGATACGCAGTATTTT	CASSHGRGGADTQYF
.	.	TRBV4-3	TRBJ1-2	TGCGCCAGCAGCCAAGATTGGAGCCAGCTCCCTAACTATGGCTACACCTTC	CASSQDWSQLPNYGYTF
.	many	TRBV29-1	TRBJ1-1	TGCAGCGTTGACCAGGGAGAAGCTTTCTTT	CSVDQGEAFF
TRBD2	many	TRBV28	TRBJ2-3	TGTGCCAGCACCCGGGGGGGGAGGGCAGATACGCAGTATTTT	CASTRGGRADTQYF
.	many	TRBV14	TRBJ2-1	TGTGCCAGCAGCCAGATGACAAACTCCTACAATGAGCAGTTCTTC	CASSQMTNSYNEQFF
.	many	TRBV29-1	TRBJ1-2	TGCAGCGTTGAATATCTACCGGGTAGCTACACCTTC	CSVEYLPGSYTF
.	many	TRBV5-1	TRBJ2-3	TGCGCCAGCAGCTTGGGAGGAGTGGCTACAGATACGCAGTATTTT	CASSLGGVATDTQYF
TRBD2	.	TRBV5-1	TRBJ2-3	TGCGCCAGCAGCTTGGGAGCGGGAGGGCCGTTGGCAGATACGCAGTATTTT	CASSLGAGGPLADTQYF
TRBD1	.	TRBV9	TRBJ1-2	TGTGCCAGCAGCGTAGCCGGGACAGACTCCTATGGCTACACCTTC	CASSVAGTDSYGYTF
TRBD2	many	TRBV3-1	TRBJ2-5	TGTGCCAGCAGCCAACTAGCGGGCGTAGTTAGTCAAGAGACCCAGTACTTC	CASSQLAGVVSQETQYF
.	many	TRBV3-1	TRBJ2-1	TGTGCCAGCAGCCAAGGTAGCTGGGGGCAGTTCTTC	CASSQGSWGQFF
TRBD1	many	TRBV5-6	TRBJ2-3	TGTGCCAGCAGCACCCCGGGACAGGGGGATCGCACAGATACGCAGTATTTT	CASSTPGQGDRTDTQYF
.	.	TRBV5-1	TRBJ2-5	TGCGCCAGCAACCCGGACGGCAGCCAAGAGACCCAGTACTTC	CASNPDGSQETQYF
TRBD2	many	TRBV13	TRBJ2-7	TGTGCCAGCCGATCTGGCGGGAGCTACGAGCAGTACTTC	CASRSGGSYEQYF
.	.	TRBV7-3	TRBJ1-2	TGTGCCAGCAGCCCTGGGACCTCGGGGGAAGGCTACACCTTC	CASSPGTSGEGYTF
.	.	TRBV5-1	TRBJ2-2	TGCGCCAGCAGCTTGGGACCTGAGGGCGCCGGGGAGCTGTTTTTT	CASSLGPEGAGELFF
.	once	TRBV9	TRBJ1-1	TGTGCCAGCAGCCCGTCCCTGGCAGCCGAAGCTTTCTTT	CASSPSLAAEAFF
.	many	TRBV2	TRBJ2-5	TGTGCCAGCAGTGAAGCATTAAGTAGGCCCGCGGCGGAGACCCAGTACTTC	CASSEALSRPAAETQYF
.	few	TRBV7-2	TRBJ1-3	TGTGCCAGCAGCTCGCTCGGTGGCTCTGGAAACACCATATATTTT	CASSSLGGSGNTIYF
.	many	TRBV12-3/TRBV12-4	TRBJ1-5	TGTGCCAGCAGTTTGGGCCCTGGTCGGGTCTCTCAGCCCCAGCATTTT	CASSLGPGRVSQPQHF
TRBD2	many	TRBV12-3/TRBV12-4	TRBJ2-3	TGTGCCAGCCTCCCGGCGGGGACTAGCGGGGGAACCGCCACAGATACGCAGTATTTT	CASLPAGTSGGTATDTQYF
.	many	TRBV7-2	TRBJ2-3	TGTGCCAGCAGCTTAGTGGGTGGGGATACGCAGTATTTT	CASSLVGGDTQYF
.	.	TRBV24-1	TRBJ2-5	TGTGCCACCAGTGGGGCCGGGACCGGGTTGACCCAGTACTTC	CATSGAGTGLTQYF
TRBD1	many	TRBV28	TRBJ2-5	TGTGCCAGCAGTTCCTCCGGGACAGAAGACCCCGCCGCTCAAGAGACCCAGTACTTC	CASSSSGTEDPAAQETQYF
.	once	TRBV28	TRBJ1-1	TGTGCCAGCAGAGTAAGGGGAGGCACTGAAGCTTTCTTT	CASRVRGGTEAFF